This T cell receptor beta chain is from a study of neurological immune-mediated disorders. General study results and limits: TCR clonal expansion peaked in HTLV-1-associated myelopathy patients and was lowest in multiple sclerosis patients.

Every sequencing run produced over 170 million TCR-beta sequences that came from 15-18 subjects. TCRdb redid the calling of the 5' RACE reads with MiXCR, one entry per CDR3 protein. The sample includes about 31,000 distinct CDR3 sequences, over 3.5% of them seen just once. In its sample, this clonotype was seen many times. Its antigen is not identified. The healthy controls volunteered at a blood bank in Maryland, USA. CD4+ or CD8+ T cells at a count of 1 million served as input for the sorted libraries. The clonotype was recovered from a woman aged 40-49 years in good health. The sequenced sample was CD4+ T cells from blood.

The CDR3 spells CSAPSGTSLSYEQYF. As DNA, the CDR3 is TGCAGTGCGCCTTCCGGGACTAGCCTCTCCTACGAGCAGTACTTC. The chain carries TRBV20-1 and TRBJ2-7; 9 nucleotides align to TRBD2. This CDR3 contains 15 residues. V was clipped by 6 bases and J by 0 bases; unmatched bases: 9. CDR1 and CDR2 (germline): DFQATT, SNEGSKA (reference sequence).